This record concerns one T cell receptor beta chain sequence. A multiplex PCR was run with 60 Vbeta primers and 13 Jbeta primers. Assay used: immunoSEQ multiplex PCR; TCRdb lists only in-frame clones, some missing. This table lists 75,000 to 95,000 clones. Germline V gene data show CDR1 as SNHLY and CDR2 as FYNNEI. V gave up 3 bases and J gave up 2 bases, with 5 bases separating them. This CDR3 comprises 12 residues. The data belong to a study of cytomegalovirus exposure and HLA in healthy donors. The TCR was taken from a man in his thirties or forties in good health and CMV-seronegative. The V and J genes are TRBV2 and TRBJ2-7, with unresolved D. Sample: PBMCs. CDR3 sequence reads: CASSDTAYEQYF. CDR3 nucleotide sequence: TGTGCCAGCAGTGATACAGCCTACGAGCAGTACTTC.